The present TCR beta chain was sequenced within a study of multiple sclerosis patients with progressive multifocal leukoencephalopathy. TCRdb's copy holds only in-frame clones and misses some; the assay was immunoSEQ multiplex PCR. This repertoire shows roughly 34,000 clones, roughly 87% found once; its top ten account for around 2.9%. The time point was: time of PML onset. After about 16 to 60 months on natalizumab, the natalizumab-treated patients developed PML. On this clone: What it binds is unknown.

Findings of the study overall: Most PML patients had lower entropy, suggesting less diverse TRB repertoires.

Germline values: CDR1 SGHNT, CDR2 YYREEE (reference sequence). The ends were cut back, 4 bases at V and 7 bases at J, with 17 bases in the middle. The CDR3 totals 14 residues. The origin of this receptor is a human donor with progressive multifocal leukoencephalopathy. The input for sequencing was PBMCs, taken from a patient treated with natalizumab. This rearrangement joins TRBV5-4 to TRBJ1-1; D is unclear. The CDR3, as DNA: TGTGCCAGCAGCCAGTCCCTACTACGGGATGAAGCTTTCTTT. This sequence encodes CASSQSLLRDEAFF. The full variable domain, its missing parts supplied by reference TRBV5-4 and TRBJ1-1, is ETGVTQSPTHLIKTRGQQVTLRCSSQSGHNTVSWYQQALGQGPQFIFQYYREEENGRGNFPPRFSGLQFPNYSSELNVNALELDDSALYLCASSQSLLRDEAFFGQGTRLTVV.